The T cell receptor (beta chain) described here comes from a study of T-cell memory formation after mild COVID-19. Across the whole study: Among the donors, TCR clusters were largely specific to each donor. The study's findings and limits: Pre-infection memory carried some responding clones, suggesting that cross-reactive memory joined. Whereas later expanders leaned CD4+, clones contracting day 15 to 85 showed a balanced CD4/CD8 makeup.

The 5'RACE method, run with constant-segment primers, produced TCR alpha and TCR beta cDNA libraries (carrying sample barcodes and UMIs). TCRdb fed the 5' RACE reads into MiXCR, producing one record per CDR3 protein. This sample has around 450,000 distinct CDR3 sequences; around 20% occur once, and the top ten carry roughly 8.4%. About this clonotype itself: Its antigen is not known.

Germline V gene lookup returns CDR1 SGHVS and CDR2 FQNEAQ. The CDR3 is made up of 17 amino acids. J lost 8 bases, V lost 0 bases, and 12 bases had no gene match. Sequencing used PBMCs or a T cell subset sorted from them (not recorded which). The receptor's source is an adult woman who had mild COVID-19 (a few samples of this study predate the infection). Cell type and time point are not known. This rearrangement joins TRBV7-8 to TRBJ2-1; 8 bases are a match to TRBD2. The CDR3 sequence: CASSLAAGTSSQDEQFF. The CDR3 nucleotides read TGTGCCAGCAGCTTAGCGGCCGGGACTAGTTCTCAGGATGAGCAGTTCTTC.